The subject of this entry is one T cell receptor beta chain. Its specific antigen is unknown. No base quality information exists; no much larger clone differs at one position. The sample belongs to a study of blood T cell repertoires in COVID-19 (TCRdb year 2020). A note on the overall study: The collaborator samples originated in the United States, Italy and Spain and spanned the acute and convalescent phases of COVID-19. Samples came from the ongoing ImmuneRACE study (first 160 participants) plus 1,254 subjects from 6 global collaborators. Where available, HLA class I and class II types were obtained from metadata supplied by the sample provider rather than from assay-based typing. The sample metadata nearly always contained a de-identified subject ID, COVID-19 status, age in years and sex. The material from the prospective study consisted of cDNA or gDNA derived from T cells, B-cell-depleted T cells, or PBMCs. A freely available public database, intended as a resource for researchers studying the immune response to SARS-CoV-2, is where the repertoires were released. Deeply sampled blood TCRbeta repertoires from subjects exposed to, actively infected with, or recovered from COVID-19 were included in the dataset. The paper's findings and limits, for the study overall: The amount of clinical and demographic metadata varied by source and participant and was provided uncurated.

Inclusive of the bounding cysteine and phenylalanine, the CDR3 is 15 residues long. The retained sequence is limited to the CDR3, 45 bases, with the frame set at the first base. The germline V gene encodes CDR1 LGHNA and CDR2 YSLEER. Deletion took 1 base off V and 0 bases off J, with a span of 7 bases between the germline ends. TCRbeta CDR3 regions were amplified from genomic DNA by means of the immunoSEQ Assay, a bias-controlled multiplex PCR. As for the authors' bioinformatics: Within the assay, amplification of reference gene primers was used to estimate how many nucleated cells each sample contained. Sequence reads were collapsed and filtered to measure the absolute abundance of every unique TCRbeta CDR3 rearrangement. For each sample, productive Simpson clonality was calculated by taking the square root of Simpson's diversity index across productive rearrangements. TCRdb limited this immuneACCESS table to in-frame rearrangements with V and J called. A share of clones is missing; checked studies link under half to unresolved V genes, and the rest is unexplained. That table is the source of V, J and clone size, and D and trimming were worked out from the DNA. The sample data list over 300,000 clones, and 90% of these were observed just once. The top ten clonotypes cover 6.5% to 7% of the sample.

Whole blood was collected in K2EDTA tubes by collaborating institutions according to the institutions' own protocols. For TCRbeta analysis, collaborators shipped samples as frozen whole blood, isolated PBMCs, or DNA extracted from either of those sample types. The receptor was isolated from a man aged 18 to 29 with active or convalescent COVID-19. What was sequenced was peripheral blood. The chain uses TRBV4-3 and TRBJ1-3; the D gene identity is not certain. The CDR3: CASSQAHSSGNTIYF. The DNA sequence follows: TGCGCCAGCAGCCAAGCGCACAGCTCTGGAAACACCATATATTTT.